This TCR beta chain was recovered during a study of cytotoxic CD8 clonotypes in ibrutinib-treated CLL. Study findings and constraints: Patients with sustained remission and those progressing were sampled at differing times. The study found clonality rose at ibrutinib response, then fell toward baseline at progression. Age-matched healthy donor levels were exceeded by baseline clonality, which tracked circulating CD8+ T-cell counts.

Turning to this clone: Its antigen is still unknown.

The method was immunoSEQ multiplex PCR; TCRdb's version includes in-frame clones alone and lacks a portion of them. This sample carries about 76,000 clones, approximately 82% of them seen once, and the ten largest clones take 35% to 45%. The ends were cut back, 5 bases at V and 7 bases at J, with 15 bases in the middle. CDR1 and CDR2 from the germline V gene are MNHEY and SMNVEV (reference sequence). The CDR3 sequence is 14 residues long. Sequenced here: PBMCs, sampled after 24 months of ibrutinib treatment. The clonotype was recovered from a human donor with chronic lymphocytic leukemia. The chain carries TRBV27 and TRBJ2-4, with D tentatively TRBD2 (5 bases). CDR3 sequence: CASSPGRGENIQYF. The CDR3, as DNA: TGTGCCAGCAGTCCTGGTCGGGGAGAGAACATTCAGTACTTC.